This TCR beta chain was identified in a study of shared clonotypes between healthy human individuals. Study-level information: A couple of female and three male donors aged 18 to 49 were enrolled. Overall study findings and caveats: The authors expected sequencing depth to affect clonotype sharing among donors.

In the original analysis: Without quality scores, immunoSEQ junctional reads could not be filtered like full-length reads. Repertoires were generated with immunoSEQ multiplex PCR, while TCRdb's copy carries only in-frame clones and drops some. That table supplies the V and J calls and clone size; D and trimming were determined from the DNA. The sample contains approximately 240,000 clones, 65% of which appear only once. This clone was seen a single time. Its target is not known. V dropped 7 bases and J dropped 0; count of bases not matched to a gene: 6. The CDR3 loop spans 14 amino acids. Germline V gene data show CDR1 as MNHEY and CDR2 as SMNVEV (reference sequence). Donors, healthy HIV-negative adults, lacked recent acute infections or vaccinations.

This chain links TRBV27 with TRBJ2-7, with 7 bases identical to TRBD1. This receptor was identified in a man aged 25-40 years in good health. Sequenced input: memory CD4+ T cells sorted from blood. The subset denotes: CD45RA-negative fraction. CDR3: CASITGAPSYEQYF. The CDR3 DNA reads TGTGCCAGCATTACAGGGGCCCCCTCCTACGAGCAGTACTTC.